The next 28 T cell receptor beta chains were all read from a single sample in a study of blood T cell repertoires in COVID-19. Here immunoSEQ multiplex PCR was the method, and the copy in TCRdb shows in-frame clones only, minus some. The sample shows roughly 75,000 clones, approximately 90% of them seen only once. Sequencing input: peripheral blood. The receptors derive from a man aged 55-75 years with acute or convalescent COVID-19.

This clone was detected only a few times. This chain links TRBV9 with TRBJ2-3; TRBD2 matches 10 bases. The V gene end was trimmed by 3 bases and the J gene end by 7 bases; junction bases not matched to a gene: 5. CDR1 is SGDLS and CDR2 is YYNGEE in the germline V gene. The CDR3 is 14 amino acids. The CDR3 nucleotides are TGTGCCAGCAGCGCCACTAGCGGGGTAAATACGCAGTATTTT. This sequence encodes CASSATSGVNTQYF.

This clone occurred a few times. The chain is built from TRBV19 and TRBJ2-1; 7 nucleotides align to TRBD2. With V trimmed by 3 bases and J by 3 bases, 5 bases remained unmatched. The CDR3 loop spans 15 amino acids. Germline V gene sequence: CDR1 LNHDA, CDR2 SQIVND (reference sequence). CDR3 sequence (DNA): TGTGCCAGTAGTATTATGGCGGGAGACTACAATGAGCAGTTCTTC. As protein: CASSIMAGDYNEQFF.

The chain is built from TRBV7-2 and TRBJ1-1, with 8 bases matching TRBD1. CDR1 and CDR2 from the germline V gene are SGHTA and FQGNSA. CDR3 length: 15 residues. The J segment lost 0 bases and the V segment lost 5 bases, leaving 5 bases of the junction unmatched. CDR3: CASSVRQGLNTEAFF. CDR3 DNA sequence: TGTGCCAGCAGCGTTAGACAGGGGTTGAACACTGAAGCTTTCTTT.

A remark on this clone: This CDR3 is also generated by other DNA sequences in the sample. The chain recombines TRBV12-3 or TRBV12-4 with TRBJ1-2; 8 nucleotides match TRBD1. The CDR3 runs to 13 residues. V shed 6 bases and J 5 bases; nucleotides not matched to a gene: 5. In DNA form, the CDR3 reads TGTGCCAGCAGCCTTGGGACAGGATATGGCTACACCTTC. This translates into CASSLGTGYGYTF.

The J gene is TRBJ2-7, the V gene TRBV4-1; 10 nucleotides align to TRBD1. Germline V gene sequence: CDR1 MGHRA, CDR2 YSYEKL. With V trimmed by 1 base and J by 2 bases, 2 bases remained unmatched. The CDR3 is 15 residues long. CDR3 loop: CASSQGTGGTYEQYF. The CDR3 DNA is TGCGCCAGCAGCCAAGGGACAGGGGGGACCTACGAGCAGTACTTC.

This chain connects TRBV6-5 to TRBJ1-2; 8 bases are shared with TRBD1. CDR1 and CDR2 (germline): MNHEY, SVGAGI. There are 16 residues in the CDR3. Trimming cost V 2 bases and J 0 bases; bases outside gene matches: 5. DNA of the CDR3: TGTGCCAGCAGTTACGAGCAGGGGGCTTCTAACTATGGCTACACCTTC. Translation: CASSYEQGASNYGYTF.

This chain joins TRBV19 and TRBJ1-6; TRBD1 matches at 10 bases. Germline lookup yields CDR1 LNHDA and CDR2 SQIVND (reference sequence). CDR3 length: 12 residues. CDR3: CGTGQGSAPLHF. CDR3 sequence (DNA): TGTGGAACGGGACAGGGGTCGGCACCCCTCCACTTT.

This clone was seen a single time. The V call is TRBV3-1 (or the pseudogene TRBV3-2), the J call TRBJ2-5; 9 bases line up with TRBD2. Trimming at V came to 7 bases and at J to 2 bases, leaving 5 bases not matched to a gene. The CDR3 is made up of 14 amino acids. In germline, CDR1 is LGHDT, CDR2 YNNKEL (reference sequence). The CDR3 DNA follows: TGTGCCAGCAACCTAGCGGGAATTCAAGAGACCCAGTACTTC. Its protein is CASNLAGIQETQYF.

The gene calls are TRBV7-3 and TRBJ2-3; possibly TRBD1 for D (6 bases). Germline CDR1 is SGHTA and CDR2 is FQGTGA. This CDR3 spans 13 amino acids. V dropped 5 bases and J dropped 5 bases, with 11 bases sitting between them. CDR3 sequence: CASSLTGIDTQYF. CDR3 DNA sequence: TGTGCCAGCAGCCTTACAGGGATAGATACGCAGTATTTT.

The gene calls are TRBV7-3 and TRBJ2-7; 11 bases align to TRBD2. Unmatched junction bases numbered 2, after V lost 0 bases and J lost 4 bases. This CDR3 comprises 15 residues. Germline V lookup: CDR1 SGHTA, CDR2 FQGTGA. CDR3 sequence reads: CASSLTSGREYEQYF. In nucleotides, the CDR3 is TGTGCCAGCAGCTTAACTAGCGGGAGGGAGTACGAGCAGTACTTC. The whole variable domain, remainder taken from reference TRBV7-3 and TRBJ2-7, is GAGVSQTPSNKVTEKGKYVELRCDPISGHTALYWYRQSLGQGPEFLIYFQGTGAADDSGLPNDRFFAVRPEGSVSTLKIQRTERGDSAVYLCASSLTSGREYEQYFGPGTRLTVT.

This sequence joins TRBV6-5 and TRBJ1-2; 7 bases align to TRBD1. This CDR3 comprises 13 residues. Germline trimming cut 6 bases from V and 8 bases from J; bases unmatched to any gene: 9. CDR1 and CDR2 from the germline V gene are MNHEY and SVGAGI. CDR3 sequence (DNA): TGTGCCAGCAGGACGACAGGGACGGAAGGCTACACCTTC. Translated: CASRTTGTEGYTF.

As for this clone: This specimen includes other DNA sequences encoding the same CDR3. CDR3 sequence reads: CASSIRGGDTEAFF. The CDR3 DNA is TGTGCCAGTAGTATAAGGGGAGGCGACACTGAAGCTTTCTTT. This sequence joins TRBV19 and TRBJ1-1, with TRBD1 as a possible D gene (5 bases). Germline-derived CDR1 and CDR2 are LNHDA and SQIVND (reference sequence). This CDR3 has 14 residues. V gave up 2 bases and J gave up 3 bases, with 10 bases separating them.

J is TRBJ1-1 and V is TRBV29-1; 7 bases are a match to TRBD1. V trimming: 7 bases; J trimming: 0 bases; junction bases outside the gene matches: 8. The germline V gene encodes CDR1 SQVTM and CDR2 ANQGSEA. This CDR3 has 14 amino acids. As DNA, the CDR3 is TGCAGCGCCCGGGACAGACTCATGAACACTGAAGCTTTCTTT. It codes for CSARDRLMNTEAFF.

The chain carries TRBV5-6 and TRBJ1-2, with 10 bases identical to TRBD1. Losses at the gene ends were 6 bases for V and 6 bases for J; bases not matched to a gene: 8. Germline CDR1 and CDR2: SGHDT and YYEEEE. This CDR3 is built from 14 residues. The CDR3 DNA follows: TGTGCCAGCAACGTCGGGACAGGGGTACATGGCTACACCTTC. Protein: CASNVGTGVHGYTF.

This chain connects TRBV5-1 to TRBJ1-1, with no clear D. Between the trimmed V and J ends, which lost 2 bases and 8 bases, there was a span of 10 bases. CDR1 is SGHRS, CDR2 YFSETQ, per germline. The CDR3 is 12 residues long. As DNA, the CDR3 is TGCGCCAGCAGCTTAACAGTTGGAGAAGCTTTCTTT. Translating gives CASSLTVGEAFF.

The CDR3 loop reads CASSLGTGVNSYNEQFF. The CDR3 coding sequence is TGCGCCAGCAGCTTGGGGACAGGGGTCAACTCCTACAATGAGCAGTTCTTC. V gene TRBV5-1 combines with J gene TRBJ2-1; 9 bases fit TRBD1. CDR1 is SGHRS, CDR2 YFSETQ, per germline. The CDR3 consists of 17 residues. V shed 0 bases, J shed 0 bases, and the junction held 4 bases outside the gene matches.

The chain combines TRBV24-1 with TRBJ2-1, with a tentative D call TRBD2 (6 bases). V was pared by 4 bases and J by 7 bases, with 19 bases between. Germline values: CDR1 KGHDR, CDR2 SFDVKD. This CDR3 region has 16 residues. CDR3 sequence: CATSDALAPLQNEQFF. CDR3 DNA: TGTGCCACCAGTGACGCACTAGCTCCCCTCCAAAATGAGCAGTTCTTC.

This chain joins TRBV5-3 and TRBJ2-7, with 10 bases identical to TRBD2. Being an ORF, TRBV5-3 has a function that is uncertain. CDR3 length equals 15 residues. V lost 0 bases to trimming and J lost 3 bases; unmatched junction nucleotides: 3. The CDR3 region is CARSLVSSGSYEQYF. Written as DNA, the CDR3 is TGTGCCAGAAGCTTGGTGTCTAGCGGGAGCTACGAGCAGTACTTC.

The chain's CDR3 is CASSQDLRTSGRGRDEQFF. CDR3 DNA sequence: TGCGCCAGCAGCCAAGATCTGAGGACTAGCGGGAGAGGAAGAGATGAGCAGTTCTTC. The chain has TRBV4-1 and TRBJ2-1, with 13 bases matching TRBD2. The CDR3 extends over 19 amino acids. Germline-derived CDR1 and CDR2 are MGHRA and YSYEKL. V was clipped by 0 bases and J by 8 bases; unmatched bases: 13.

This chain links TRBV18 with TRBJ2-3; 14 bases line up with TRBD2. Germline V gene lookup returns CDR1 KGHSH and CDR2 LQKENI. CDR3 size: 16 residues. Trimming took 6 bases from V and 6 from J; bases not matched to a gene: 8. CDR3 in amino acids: CASSPGTSGGADTQYF. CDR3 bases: TGTGCCAGCTCTCCTGGGACTAGCGGGGGTGCGGATACGCAGTATTTT.

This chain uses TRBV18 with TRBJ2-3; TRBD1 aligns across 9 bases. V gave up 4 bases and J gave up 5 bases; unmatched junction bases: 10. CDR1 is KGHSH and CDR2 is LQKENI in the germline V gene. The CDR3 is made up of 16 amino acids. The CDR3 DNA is TGTGCCAGCTCACGGGAACAGGGGGCTAGCGGAGATACGCAGTATTTT. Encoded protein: CASSREQGASGDTQYF.

The DNA of the CDR3 is TGTGCCAGTAACCCCAGGGTCACCGGGGAGCTGTTTTTT. It translates to CASNPRVTGELFF. This rearrangement joins TRBV12-3 or TRBV12-4 to TRBJ2-2; possibly TRBD1 for D (5 bases). V lost 9 bases to trimming and J lost 4 bases, with 12 bases between them. This CDR3 is built from 13 residues.

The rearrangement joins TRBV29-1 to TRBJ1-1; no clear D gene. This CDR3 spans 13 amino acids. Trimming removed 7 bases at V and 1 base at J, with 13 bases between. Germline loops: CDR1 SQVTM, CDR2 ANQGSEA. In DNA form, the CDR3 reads TGCAGCGCCGACCGACACCAGAACACTGAAGCTTTCTTT. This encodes CSADRHQNTEAFF. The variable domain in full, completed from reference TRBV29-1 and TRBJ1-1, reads SAVISQKPSRDICQRGTSLTIQCQVDSQVTMMFWYRQQPGQSLTLIATANQGSEATYESGFVIDKFPISRPNLTFSTLTVSNMSPEDSSIYLCSADRHQNTEAFFGQGTRLTVV.

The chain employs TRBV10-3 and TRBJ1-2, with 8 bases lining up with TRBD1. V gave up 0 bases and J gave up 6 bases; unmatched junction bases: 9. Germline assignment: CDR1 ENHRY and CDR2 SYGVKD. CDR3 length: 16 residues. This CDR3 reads CAISESPQGAGDGYTF. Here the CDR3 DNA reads TGTGCCATCAGTGAGTCCCCTCAGGGGGCCGGGGATGGCTACACCTTC.

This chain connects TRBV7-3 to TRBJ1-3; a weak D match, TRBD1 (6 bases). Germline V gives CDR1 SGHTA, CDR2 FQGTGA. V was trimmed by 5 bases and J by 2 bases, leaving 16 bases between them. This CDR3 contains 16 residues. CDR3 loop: CASSLQGPGAGNTIYF. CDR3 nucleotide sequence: TGTGCCAGCAGCCTCCAGGGGCCAGGGGCTGGAAACACCATATATTTT.

The CDR3 spells CASSQANEKLFF. Here the CDR3 DNA reads TGTGCCAGCAGCCAAGCGAATGAAAAACTGTTTTTT. The chain is built from TRBV3-1 (or the pseudogene TRBV3-2) and TRBJ1-4; no clear D. Germline CDR1 and CDR2: LGHDT and YNNKEL (reference sequence). The CDR3 sequence is 12 residues long. Trimming removed 1 base from V and 5 bases from J, with 2 bases in between.

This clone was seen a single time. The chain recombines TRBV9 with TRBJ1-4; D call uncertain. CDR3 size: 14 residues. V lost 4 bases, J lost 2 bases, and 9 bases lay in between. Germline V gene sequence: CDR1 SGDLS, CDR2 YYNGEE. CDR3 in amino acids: CASSPSGTNEKLFF. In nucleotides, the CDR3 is TGTGCCAGCAGCCCGTCGGGGACTAATGAAAAACTGTTTTTT.

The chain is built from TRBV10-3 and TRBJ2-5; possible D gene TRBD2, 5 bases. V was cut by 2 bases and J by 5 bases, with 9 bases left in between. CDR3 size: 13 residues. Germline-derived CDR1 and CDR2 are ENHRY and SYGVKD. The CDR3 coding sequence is TGTGCCATCAGTGAGAGCGGCCTTGAGACCCAGTACTTC. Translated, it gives CAISESGLETQYF.